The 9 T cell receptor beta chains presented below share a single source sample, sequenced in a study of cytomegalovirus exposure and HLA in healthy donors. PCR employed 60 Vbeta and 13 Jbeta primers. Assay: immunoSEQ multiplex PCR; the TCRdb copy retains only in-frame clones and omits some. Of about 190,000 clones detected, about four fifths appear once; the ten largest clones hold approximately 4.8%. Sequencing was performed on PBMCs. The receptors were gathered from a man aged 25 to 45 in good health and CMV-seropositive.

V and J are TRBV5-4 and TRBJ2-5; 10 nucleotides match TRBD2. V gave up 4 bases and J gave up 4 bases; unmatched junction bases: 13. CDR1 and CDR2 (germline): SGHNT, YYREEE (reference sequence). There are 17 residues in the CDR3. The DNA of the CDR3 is TGTGCCAGCAGCACGGATTTAGCGGGGGGATTTTTAGAGACCCAGTACTTC. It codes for CASSTDLAGGFLETQYF.

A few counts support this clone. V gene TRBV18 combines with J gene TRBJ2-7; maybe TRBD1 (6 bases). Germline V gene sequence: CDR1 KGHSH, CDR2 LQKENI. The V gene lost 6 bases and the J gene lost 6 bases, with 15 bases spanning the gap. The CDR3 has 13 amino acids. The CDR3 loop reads CASSPGTDSEQYF. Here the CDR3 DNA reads TGTGCCAGCTCTCCCGGGACGGACAGCGAGCAGTACTTC.

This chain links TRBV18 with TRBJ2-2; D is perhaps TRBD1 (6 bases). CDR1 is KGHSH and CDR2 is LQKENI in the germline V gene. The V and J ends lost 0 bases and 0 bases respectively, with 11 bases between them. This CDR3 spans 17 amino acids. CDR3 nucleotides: TGTGCCAGCTCACCACCCTCCCAGGGGACGAACACCGGGGAGCTGTTTTTT. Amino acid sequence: CASSPPSQGTNTGELFF. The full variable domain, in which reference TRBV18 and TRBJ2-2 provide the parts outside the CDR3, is NAGVMQNPRHLVRRRGQEARLRCSPMKGHSHVYWYRQLPEEGLKFMVYLQKENIIDESGMPKERFSAEFPKEGPSILRIQQVVRGDSAAYFCASSPPSQGTNTGELFFGEGSRLTVL.

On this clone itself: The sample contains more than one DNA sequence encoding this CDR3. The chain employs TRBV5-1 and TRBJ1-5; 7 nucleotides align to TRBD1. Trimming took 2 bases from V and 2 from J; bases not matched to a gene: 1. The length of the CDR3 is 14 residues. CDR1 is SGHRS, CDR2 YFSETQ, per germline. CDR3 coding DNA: TGCGCCAGCAGCTTTGGACAGGGCAATCAGCCCCAGCATTTT. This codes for CASSFGQGNQPQHF.

The CDR3 reads CAWAQTGTGYGYTF. Here the CDR3 DNA reads TGTGCCTGGGCCCAAACCGGGACAGGCTATGGCTACACCTTC. The chain combines TRBV30 with TRBJ1-2; 8 bases are a match to TRBD1. Germline V gene data show CDR1 as GTSNPN and CDR2 as SVGIG (reference sequence). The CDR3 runs to 14 residues. The V segment lost 5 bases and the J segment 4 bases; nucleotides outside the gene matches: 9.

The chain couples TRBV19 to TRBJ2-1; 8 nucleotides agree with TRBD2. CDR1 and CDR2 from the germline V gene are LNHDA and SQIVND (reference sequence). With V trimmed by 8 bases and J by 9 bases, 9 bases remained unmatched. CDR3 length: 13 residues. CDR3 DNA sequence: TGTGCCAGTGGAGAGCGGGAGTTTACTGAGCAGTTCTTC. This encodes CASGEREFTEQFF.

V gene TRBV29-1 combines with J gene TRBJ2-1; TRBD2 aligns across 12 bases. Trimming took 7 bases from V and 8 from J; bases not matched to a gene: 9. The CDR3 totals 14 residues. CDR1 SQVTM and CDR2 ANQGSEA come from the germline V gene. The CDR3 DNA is TGCAGCGCCCTAGCGGGAGGGCCCAGCCATGAGCAGTTCTTC. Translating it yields CSALAGGPSHEQFF.

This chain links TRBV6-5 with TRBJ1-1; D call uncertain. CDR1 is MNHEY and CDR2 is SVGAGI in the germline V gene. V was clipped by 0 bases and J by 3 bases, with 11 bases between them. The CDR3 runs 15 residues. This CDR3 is CASSYSSLSDTEAFF. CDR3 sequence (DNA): TGTGCCAGCAGTTACTCGAGTTTATCGGACACTGAAGCTTTCTTT.

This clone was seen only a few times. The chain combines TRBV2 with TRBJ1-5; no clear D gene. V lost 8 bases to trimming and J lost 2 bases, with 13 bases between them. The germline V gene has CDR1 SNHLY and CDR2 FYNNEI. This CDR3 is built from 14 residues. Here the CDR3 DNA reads TGTGCCAGCCGTGGGGAGGTCCGCAATCAGCCCCAGCATTTT. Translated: CASRGEVRNQPQHF.